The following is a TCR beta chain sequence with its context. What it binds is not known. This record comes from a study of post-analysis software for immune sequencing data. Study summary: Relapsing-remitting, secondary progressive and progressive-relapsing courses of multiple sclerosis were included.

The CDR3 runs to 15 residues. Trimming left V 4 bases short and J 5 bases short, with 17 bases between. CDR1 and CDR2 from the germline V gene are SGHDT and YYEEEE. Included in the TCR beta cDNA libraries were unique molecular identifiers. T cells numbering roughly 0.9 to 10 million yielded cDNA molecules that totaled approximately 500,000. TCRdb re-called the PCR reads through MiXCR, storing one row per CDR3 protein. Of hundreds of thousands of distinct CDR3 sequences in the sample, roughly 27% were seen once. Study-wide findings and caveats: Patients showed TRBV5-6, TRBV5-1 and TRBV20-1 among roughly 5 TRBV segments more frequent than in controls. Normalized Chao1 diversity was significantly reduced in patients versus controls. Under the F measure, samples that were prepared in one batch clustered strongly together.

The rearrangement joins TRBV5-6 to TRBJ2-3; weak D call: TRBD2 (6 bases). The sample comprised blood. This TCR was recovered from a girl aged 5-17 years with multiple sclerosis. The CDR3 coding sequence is TGTGCCAGCAGCCCATCCTGGCGGGGTCAAGATACGCAGTATTTT. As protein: CASSPSWRGQDTQYF.